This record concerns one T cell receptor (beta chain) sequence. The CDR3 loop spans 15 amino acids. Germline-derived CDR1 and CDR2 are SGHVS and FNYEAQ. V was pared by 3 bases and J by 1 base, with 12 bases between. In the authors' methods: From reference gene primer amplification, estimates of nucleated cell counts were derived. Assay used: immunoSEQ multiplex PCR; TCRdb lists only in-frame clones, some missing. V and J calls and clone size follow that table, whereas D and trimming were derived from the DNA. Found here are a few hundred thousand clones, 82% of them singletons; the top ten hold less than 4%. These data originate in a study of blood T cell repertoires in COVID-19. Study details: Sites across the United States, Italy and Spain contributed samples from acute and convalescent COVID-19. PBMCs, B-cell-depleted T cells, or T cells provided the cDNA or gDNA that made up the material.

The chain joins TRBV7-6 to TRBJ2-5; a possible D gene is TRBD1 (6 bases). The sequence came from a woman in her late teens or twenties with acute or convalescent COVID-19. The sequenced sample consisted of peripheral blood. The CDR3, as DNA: TGTGCCAGCAGCTTGGCCGGACAGTTCCAAGAGACCCAGTACTTC. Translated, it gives CASSLAGQFQETQYF.